Listed below are T cell receptor beta chains from one sample, sequenced in a study of T cells after yellow fever vaccination. TCRdb fed the 5' RACE reads into MiXCR, producing one record per CDR3 protein. The repertoire has 25,000 to 35,000 distinct CDR3 sequences, about 6% of them found once; the top ten carry roughly 25%. The specimen was PBMCs, either bulk or a sorted T-cell subset (CD4+, CD8+, memory, or dextramer-sorted; not recorded which), collected on the day of the yellow fever booster vaccination. The source of these receptors is a man under 40 who received the YFV17D yellow fever vaccine. The CDR3 runs from the conserved cysteine through the conserved F or W. A D gene is named only where the DNA matches it firmly. The size field is filled for only some rows; it gives once, few, many or a size class.

size	D	V	J	CDR3	DNA
many	TRBD2	TRBV3-1	TRBJ2-2	CASSHSSGRPGELFF	TGTGCCAGCAGCCACTCTAGCGGGAGGCCCGGGGAGCTGTTTTTT
few	.	TRBV5-6	TRBJ2-5	CASSARDSQETQYF	TGTGCCAGCAGCGCCCGGGACTCACAAGAGACCCAGTACTTC
few	TRBD2	TRBV7-4	TRBJ2-2	CASTLAGGRGELFF	TGTGCCAGCACCCTAGCGGGAGGACGGGGGGAGCTGTTTTTT
many	TRBD2	TRBV5-4	TRBJ2-2	CASSWGGGNTGELFF	TGTGCCAGCAGCTGGGGCGGGGGGAACACCGGGGAGCTGTTTTTT
many	TRBD1	TRBV20-1	TRBJ1-4	CSARDQGAAEKLFF	TGCAGTGCTAGAGATCAGGGGGCCGCGGAAAAACTGTTTTTT
many	TRBD1	TRBV5-1	TRBJ2-7	CASSPRTGIYEQYF	TGCGCCAGCAGCCCCAGGACAGGGATATACGAGCAGTACTTC
many	.	TRBV25-1	TRBJ2-2	CASSDRKNTGELFF	TGTGCCAGCAGTGACAGGAAGAACACCGGGGAGCTGTTTTTT
many	.	TRBV20-1	TRBJ2-7	CSAIGPSYEQYF	TGCAGTGCGATAGGACCGTCCTACGAGCAGTACTTC
many	.	TRBV6-4	TRBJ2-2	CASSDSDTGELFF	TGTGCCAGCAGTGACAGCGACACCGGGGAGCTGTTTTTT
many	.	TRBV29-1	TRBJ1-1	CSVGGDTEAFF	TGCAGCGTTGGGGGGGACACTGAAGCTTTCTTT
many	.	TRBV29-1	TRBJ2-1	CSVEGYKTSYNEQFF	TGCAGCGTTGAAGGATACAAGACCTCCTACAATGAGCAGTTCTTC
few	.	TRBV5-1	TRBJ2-1	CASSSPSNEQFF	TGCGCCAGCAGCTCCCCCAGCAATGAGCAGTTCTTC
.	TRBD2	TRBV4-3	TRBJ2-5	CASSEERGGSSYQETQYF	TGCGCCAGCAGCGAAGAAAGGGGCGGGAGTTCGTATCAAGAGACCCAGTACTTC
few	.	TRBV5-4	TRBJ1-6	CASSLADRQRAPLHF	TGTGCCAGCAGCTTGGCCGACAGGCAACGGGCACCCCTCCACTTT
.	TRBD1	TRBV6-1	TRBJ1-2	CASRMDRGPLYGYTF	TGTGCCAGCAGGATGGACAGGGGACCTTTATATGGCTACACCTTC
many	.	TRBV7-2	TRBJ2-1	CASSGSLERSYNEQFF	TGTGCCAGCAGCGGATCTTTAGAACGATCCTACAATGAGCAGTTCTTC
many	.	TRBV20-1	TRBJ2-4	CSASLSVTKNIQYF	TGCAGTGCTAGTTTGTCCGTAACCAAAAACATTCAGTACTTC
.	.	TRBV11-2	TRBJ2-1	CASSFYICSQGSGEVQQFF	.
many	.	TRBV7-9	TRBJ1-3	CASSPWGSGNTIYF	TGTGCCAGCAGCCCCTGGGGGTCTGGAAACACCATATATTTT
.	.	TRBV3-1	TRBJ2-3	CASTQGLYFGSTDTQYF	TGTGCCAGCACCCAAGGGCTGTATTTCGGGAGCACAGATACGCAGTATTTT
many	.	TRBV7-9	TRBJ1-4	CASSGLGSHEKLFF	TGTGCCAGCAGCGGGTTGGGCAGTCATGAAAAACTGTTTTTT
few	.	TRBV5-1	TRBJ2-7	CASSLSGEGGAYF	TGCGCCAGCAGCTTGTCCGGGGAGGGGGGCGCGTACTTC
medium-sized	.	TRBV29-1	TRBJ2-1	CSVDSNNEQFF	TGCAGCGTTGACTCGAATAATGAGCAGTTCTTC
.	TRBD2	TRBV18	TRBJ2-2	CASSPRIRDYLSSGELFF	TGTGCCAGCTCACCAAGAATCCGGGACTACCTATCCTCCGGGGAGCTGTTTTTT
many	.	TRBV13	TRBJ2-6	CASSRGFGTSSGANVLTF	TGTGCCAGCAGCCGGGGATTCGGGACAAGCTCTGGGGCCAACGTCCTGACTTTC
medium-sized	TRBD1	TRBV5-1	TRBJ2-1	CASSFEGGPWFF	TGCGCCAGCAGCTTTGAAGGGGGCCCATGGTTCTTC
many	TRBD2	TRBV12-3/TRBV12-4	TRBJ2-1	CASSLEREGLNEQFF	TGTGCCAGCAGTTTAGAGCGGGAGGGCCTCAATGAGCAGTTCTTC
many	.	TRBV19	TRBJ1-1	CASSTLKDTEAFF	TGTGCCAGTAGTACCCTTAAAGACACTGAAGCTTTCTTT
many	.	TRBV12-3/TRBV12-4	TRBJ2-1	CASLGDASYNEQFF	TGTGCCAGCTTGGGAGACGCTTCCTACAATGAGCAGTTCTTC
many	TRBD2	TRBV20-1	TRBJ2-3	CSLIAGDTQYF	TGCAGCCTGATAGCGGGGGATACGCAGTATTTT
few	.	TRBV19	TRBJ1-1	CASSMGGTEAFF	TGTGCCAGTAGTATGGGTGGGACTGAAGCTTTCTTT
few	TRBD1	TRBV20-1	TRBJ2-7	CSATTGTGRNEQYF	TGCAGTGCTACCACCGGGACAGGGCGGAACGAGCAGTACTTC
many	.	TRBV6-1	TRBJ2-5	CASRDGALYQETQYF	TGTGCCAGCAGAGACGGGGCCCTGTACCAAGAGACCCAGTACTTC
many	.	TRBV10-2	TRBJ2-1	CASISRATYNEQFF	TGCGCCAGCATCTCGCGGGCTACCTACAATGAGCAGTTCTTC
many	TRBD1	TRBV5-8	TRBJ1-2	CASSRGTGGSGYTF	TGTGCCAGCAGCCGCGGGACAGGGGGCTCCGGCTACACCTTC
few	TRBD2	TRBV9	TRBJ2-5	CASSPPPGRGETQYF	TGTGCCAGCAGCCCCCCCCCGGGGCGGGGGGAGACCCAGTACTTC
.	.	TRBV6-5	TRBJ1-4	CASSYRGFHEKLFF	TGTGCCAGCAGTTACAGGGGGTTTCACGAAAAACTGTTTTTT
many	.	TRBV12-3/TRBV12-4	TRBJ2-7	CASSLRIDYEQYF	TGTGCCAGCAGTTTGAGGATCGACTACGAGCAGTACTTC
many	.	TRBV11-2	TRBJ1-1	CASSLVDSRGTEAFF	TGTGCCAGCAGCTTAGTCGACTCCCGGGGCACTGAAGCTTTCTTT
many	.	TRBV28	TRBJ1-1	CASSSGQLNTEAFF	TGTGCCAGCAGTTCAGGACAGCTGAACACTGAAGCTTTCTTT
many	TRBD1	TRBV20-1	TRBJ1-2	CSATGQGDYTF	TGCAGTGCTACAGGACAGGGCGACTACACCTTC
many	TRBD1	TRBV15	TRBJ1-1	CATSRDTGVDTEAFF	TGTGCCACCAGCAGAGATACAGGGGTTGACACTGAAGCTTTCTTT
many	TRBD2	TRBV7-8	TRBJ2-7	CASSLAVGGRASYEQYF	TGTGCCAGCAGCTTAGCGGTTGGGGGGAGGGCCTCCTACGAGCAGTACTTC
many	.	TRBV5-1	TRBJ1-2	CASSQGGAGRLLNGYTF	TGCGCCAGCAGCCAAGGGGGGGCAGGGAGGCTTCTCAATGGCTACACCTTC
many	.	TRBV29-1	TRBJ1-2	CSVSPEGPDYGYTF	TGCAGCGTTTCCCCGGAAGGGCCCGACTATGGCTACACCTTC
many	TRBD2	TRBV24-1	TRBJ2-3	CATSDPGLAEINTQYF	TGTGCCACCAGTGATCCGGGACTAGCGGAGATTAATACGCAGTATTTT
few	.	TRBV9	TRBJ2-3	CASSGLQGASDTQYF	TGTGCCAGCAGCGGGCTGCAGGGTGCATCAGATACGCAGTATTTT
many	TRBD1	TRBV12-3/TRBV12-4	TRBJ2-2	CASRGGTGYTGELFF	TGTGCCAGCCGGGGTGGGACAGGGTACACCGGGGAGCTGTTTTTT
few	.	TRBV5-6	TRBJ1-5	CASSGGGAGSNQPQHF	TGTGCCAGCAGCGGTGGAGGGGCAGGCAGCAATCAGCCCCAGCATTTT
.	.	TRBV6-2/TRBV6-3	TRBJ2-5	CASSTPRAGRQETQYF	TGTGCCAGCAGTACCCCCCGAGCGGGCCGCCAAGAGACCCAGTACTTC
many	.	TRBV5-6	TRBJ1-3	CASSQSSGNTIYF	TGTGCCAGCAGCCAGAGCTCTGGAAACACCATATATTTT
many	.	TRBV29-1	TRBJ2-4	CSVEGRKNIQYF	TGCAGCGTTGAGGGCAGAAAAAACATTCAGTACTTC
large	.	TRBV29-1	TRBJ2-5	CSVEGTQETQYF	TGCAGCGTTGAAGGCACCCAAGAGACCCAGTACTTC
many	TRBD1	TRBV25-1	TRBJ2-5	CASSEAGDRGQGTQYF	TGTGCCAGCAGTGAGGCGGGCGACAGGGGGCAGGGGACCCAGTACTTC
many	.	TRBV15	TRBJ2-1	CATSRRYNEQFF	TGTGCCACCAGCAGACGGTACAATGAGCAGTTCTTC
.	.	TRBV6-2/TRBV6-3	TRBJ1-1	CASTLRFETPEAFF	TGTGCCAGCACCCTGCGGTTCGAAACTCCAGAAGCTTTCTTT
many	TRBD2	TRBV12-3/TRBV12-4	TRBJ2-5	CASRTSGSWETQYF	TGTGCCAGCAGGACTAGCGGGAGTTGGGAGACCCAGTACTTC
many	.	TRBV27	TRBJ2-2	CASSLSRADGLFF	TGTGCCAGCAGTTTATCACGGGCAGATGGGCTGTTTTTT
few	TRBD2	TRBV20-1	TRBJ2-5	CRPSPGGRTQETQYF	TGCAGGCCCTCCCCGGGAGGGAGGACGCAAGAGACCCAGTACTTC
many	TRBD2	TRBV6-5	TRBJ2-7	CATSQAGGYEQYF	TGTGCCACCTCTCAGGCGGGAGGGTACGAGCAGTACTTC